This record looks at one T cell receptor beta chain sequence and its context. As yet, its antigen is unknown. This PCR relied on a set of 60 Vbeta primers and 13 Jbeta primers. The protocol was immunoSEQ multiplex PCR, while the TCRdb copy is restricted to in-frame clones and leaves out a portion. The sample lists fewer than 100,000 clones, over 75% occurring once. The record originates from a study of cytomegalovirus exposure and HLA in healthy donors. Study-wide results and limits: In a later analysis, an Asian-associated ancestry cluster reportedly showed fewer N-insertions than the 666-donor mean.

The CDR3 spans 15 residues. The V gene end was trimmed by 0 bases and the J gene end by 9 bases; junction bases not matched to a gene: 6. Germline V gene sequence: CDR1 SGHDT, CDR2 YYEEEE. Sequenced: PBMCs. This receptor was identified in a man aged 40-55 years in good health and CMV-seronegative. The chain joins TRBV5-6 to TRBJ2-1, with TRBD2 identical over 10 bases. This chain's CDR3 is CASSLVVAGGGEQFF. The CDR3 DNA follows: TGTGCCAGCAGCTTGGTGGTAGCGGGGGGCGGTGAGCAGTTCTTC.